This TCR beta chain is from a study of cytomegalovirus exposure and HLA in healthy donors. The study, taken as a whole, reports: A previous analysis found most TCR beta V segments productive roughly 87% or roughly 30% of the time. It was assumed in the presence/absence analyses that sequencing depth was roughly uniform across donors.

Details on this clone: As yet, its antigen is unknown.

The CDR3 extends over 15 amino acids. CDR1 SGHRS and CDR2 YFSETQ come from the germline V gene. V lost 4 bases to trimming and J lost 8 bases; unmatched junction nucleotides: 10. 60 Vbeta and 13 Jbeta primers were used in PCR. Using immunoSEQ multiplex PCR, the repertoire was profiled, and TCRdb retains in-frame clones only, with some absent. The sample consists of just over 150,000 clones, around 77% of them appearing once. V and J are TRBV5-1 and TRBJ1-2, with TRBD1 matching over 11 bases. Source material: PBMCs. This TCR came from a woman aged 25-40 years in good health and CMV-seronegative. The CDR3 here is CASSNEDRGHKGYTF. As DNA, the CDR3 is TGCGCCAGCAGCAACGAGGACAGGGGGCACAAGGGCTACACCTTC.